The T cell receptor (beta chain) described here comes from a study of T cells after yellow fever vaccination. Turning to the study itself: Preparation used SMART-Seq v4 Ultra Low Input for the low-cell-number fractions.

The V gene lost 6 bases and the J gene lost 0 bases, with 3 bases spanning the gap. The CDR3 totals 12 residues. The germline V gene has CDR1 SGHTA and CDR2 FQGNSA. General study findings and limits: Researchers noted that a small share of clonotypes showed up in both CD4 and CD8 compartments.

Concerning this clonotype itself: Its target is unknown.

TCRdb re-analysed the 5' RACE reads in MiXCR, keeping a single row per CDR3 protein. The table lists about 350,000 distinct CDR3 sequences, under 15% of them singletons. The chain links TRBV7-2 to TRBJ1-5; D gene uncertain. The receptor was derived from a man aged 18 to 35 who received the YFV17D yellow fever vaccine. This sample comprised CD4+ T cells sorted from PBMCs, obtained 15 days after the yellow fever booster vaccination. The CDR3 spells CASSNSNQPQHF. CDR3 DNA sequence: TGTGCCAGCAGTAATAGCAATCAGCCCCAGCATTTT. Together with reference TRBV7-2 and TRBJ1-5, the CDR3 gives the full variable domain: GAGVSQSPSNKVTEKGKDVELRCDPISGHTALYWYRQSLGQGLEFLIYFQGNSAPDKSGLPSDRFSAERTGGSVSTLTIQRTQQEDSAVYLCASSNSNQPQHFGDGTRLSIL.